These T cell receptor beta chains were read from a single sample in a study of Ad26.COV2.S vaccination and SARS-CoV-2 variants. Some clones are missing from TCRdb's copy, which holds only in-frame ones; the method was immunoSEQ multiplex PCR. This sample has some 330,000 clones, with 90% found just once. Sequencing used peripheral blood, obtained in a trial of Ad26.COV2.S vaccine versus placebo. Receptors originate from a person between 18 and 65 years old who received the Ad26.COV2.S COVID-19 vaccine or a placebo. CDR3s include the opening cysteine and the closing phenylalanine or tryptophan.

cdr3_length,v_call,j_call,cdr3_aa
16,TRBV5-8,TRBJ2-7,CASTFPRAGGMYEQYF
13,TRBV7-9,TRBJ2-2,CASDRARTGELFF
14,TRBV14,TRBJ2-1,CASSPRALYNEQFF
15,TRBV4-1,TRBJ2-2,CASSQRQMNTGELFF
16,TRBV4-3,TRBJ2-3,CASSRGRGLWTDTQYF
16,TRBV7-6,TRBJ2-3,CASSSGTSGRTDTQYF
13,TRBV30,TRBJ2-3,CAWASGLTDTQYF
17,TRBV7-2,TRBJ2-1,CASSHSHGTGAYNEQFF
16,TRBV15,TRBJ2-1,CATSNGQPLTYNEQFF
15,TRBV7-2,TRBJ1-1,CASSPLDRLNTEAFF
18,TRBV9,TRBJ2-3,CASSDATSGRYGTDTQYF
14,TRBV28,TRBJ1-1,CASSLRGTVTEAFF
15,TRBV7-9,TRBJ2-4,CASSPLGPAKNIQYF
15,TRBV29-1,TRBJ1-1,CSVGDGQGRSTEAFF
14,TRBV5-1,TRBJ2-7,CASSFGTGNHEQYF
17,TRBV12-5,TRBJ1-5,CASGLVFWTGRNQPQHF
13,TRBV6-5,TRBJ1-2,CASSYQGGNGYTF
15,TRBV4-1,TRBJ1-1,CASSSLLISNTEAFF
16,TRBV6-1,TRBJ2-5,CASSAKLAPPQETQYF
16,TRBV6-1,TRBJ1-5,CASSVSPGQANQPQHF
17,TRBV27,TRBJ2-5,CASSLGGDRALQETQYF
15,TRBV5-4,TRBJ2-7,CASSLAAGQTYEQYF
16,TRBV6-1,TRBJ1-2,CASSERVSREYGGYTF
16,TRBV6-5,TRBJ1-6,CASSLTGSSYNSPLHF
14,TRBV4-1,TRBJ1-4,CASSSGGFNEKLFF
14,TRBV6-5,TRBJ2-7,CASSLGQSSYEQYF
13,TRBV7-8,TRBJ2-1,CASSLVVYDEQFF
14,TRBV18,TRBJ1-1,CASSPSRDRAEAFF
15,TRBV6-6,TRBJ1-4,CASSPSGTVAEKLFF
13,TRBV14,TRBJ2-1,CASSRLLVNEQFF
17,TRBV6-4,TRBJ2-5,CASISGPTSTFGETQYF
16,TRBV3-1/TRBV3-2,TRBJ1-5,CASSQGWGGESWPQHF
14,TRBV6-6,TRBJ2-2,CASSPGQVSGELFF
14,TRBV29-1,TRBJ1-2,CSVEGADRESGYTF
19,TRBV6-2/TRBV6-3,TRBJ1-1,CASSYSFRLTRNEDTEAFF
15,TRBV4-3,TRBJ1-3,CASSQDQGAGNTIYF
15,TRBV28,TRBJ1-2,CASSLLGTGGYGYTF
15,TRBV2,TRBJ2-3,CARWDRSTNTDTQYF
15,TRBV19,TRBJ1-5,CASRGRGPPNQPQHF
14,TRBV7-3,TRBJ2-1,CASSPQGIRNEQFF
15,TRBV30,TRBJ2-1,CAWSRGVPSYNEQFF
19,TRBV4-1,TRBJ1-6,CASSPQGHSSSSYNSPLHF
14,TRBV28,TRBJ2-1,CASRPGLAGNEQFF
13,TRBV7-9,TRBJ2-3,CASSHAFTDTQYF
11,TRBV12-3/TRBV12-4,TRBJ1-5,CASSSDQPQHF
12,TRBV3-1/TRBV3-2,TRBJ1-2,CASGQGVYGYTF
13,TRBV5-1,TRBJ1-1,CASSFSQGVEAFF
14,TRBV6-2/TRBV6-3,TRBJ1-2,CASSYGGIAEGYTF
16,TRBV4-3,TRBJ2-7,CASSQAMTSGDYEQYF
16,TRBV6-2/TRBV6-3,TRBJ1-1,CASSYFVGRSNTEAFF
13,TRBV29-1,TRBJ2-2,CSVDRVDTGELFF
14,TRBV4-3,TRBJ2-7,CASSPGTGEYEQYF
15,TRBV5-6,TRBJ2-1,CASSFISAGINEQFF
15,TRBV4-3,TRBJ1-1,CASSQAPGLSTEAFF
14,TRBV6-2/TRBV6-3,TRBJ1-2,CASSYYRGRYGYTF